Many counts were recorded for the clone carrying this TCR beta chain. Its antigen is still unknown. Trimming took 8 bases from V and 5 from J, leaving 17 bases between them. Germline V gene data show CDR1 as SGHRS and CDR2 as YFSETQ. The CDR3 runs to 14 residues. The record originates from a study of CD8 T cells in ankylosing spondylitis. TCRdb re-called the 5' RACE reads through MiXCR, storing one row per CDR3 protein. The profile shows approximately 260,000 distinct CDR3 sequences, around 7.8% of them singletons. General study findings and limits: Typical of ankylosing spondylitis blood, it appeared, was a TCR beta motif of several highly homologous variants. Reportedly, significant enrichment of disease-linked clones occurred in matched ankylosing spondylitis synovial fluid.

Sequencing was performed on blood, either unsorted or a sorted T cell fraction (not recorded which). This chain joins TRBV5-1 and TRBJ2-1, with D possibly matching TRBD2 (6 bases). The receptor comes from a male donor with ankylosing spondylitis or in good health (not recorded which). The CDR3 spells CASTGGLINNEQFF. In DNA form, the CDR3 reads TGCGCCAGTACCGGAGGGTTAATTAACAATGAGCAGTTCTTC.